This TCR beta chain was retrieved from a study of cytomegalovirus exposure and HLA in healthy donors. Turning to the study itself: Genotyping of roughly 400 donors showed that roughly 83% belonged to the Caucasian-associated ancestry cluster.

The study, taken as a whole, reports: Certain sequence variants were highly shared and formed a cluster, and this cluster was likely a sequencing artifact.

This CDR3 spans 15 amino acids. J lost 7 bases, V lost 5 bases, and 8 bases had no gene match. Germline loops: CDR1 SGHTA, CDR2 FQGTGA. With regard to this clone: Antigen: not known.

The PCR ran on 60 Vbeta and 13 Jbeta primers. Using immunoSEQ multiplex PCR, the repertoire was profiled, and TCRdb retains in-frame clones only, with some absent. The table has 150,000 to 200,000 clones, around four fifths seen once. Sequenced material: PBMCs. The chain has TRBV7-3 and TRBJ1-6, with 7 bases that match TRBD1. The sequence derives from a woman aged 45 to 65 in good health and CMV-seropositive. As DNA, the CDR3 is TGTGCCAGCAGCGAGACAGGGCTGCAGAATTCACCCCTCCACTTT. Its translation is CASSETGLQNSPLHF.